The 15 T cell receptor beta chains given below trace back to one sample, sequenced in a study of lymphopenia after photon versus proton radiotherapy (dated by TCRdb to about 2019). Libraries were built with the immunoSEQ multiplex PCR assay. TCRdb stores this immuneACCESS table with in-frame sequences only. Part of the clones is absent; in the studies checked, under half of the shortfall reflects unresolved V genes, and no reason is known for the rest. This sample holds almost 30,000 clones; roughly 89% were observed only once. The top ten constitute approximately 45% of the sample. The sample was peripheral blood, taken from a patient treated with proton-based radiotherapy. These receptors originate from a woman aged 55-69 years with cholangiocarcinoma. Some clones in this sample may be carry-over from other donors' samples.

This clone was found a few times. This chain connects TRBV2 to TRBJ1-1; D may be TRBD1 (5 bases). In germline, CDR1 is SNHLY, CDR2 FYNNEI. CDR3 length equals 11 residues. The V and J ends lost 6 bases and 7 bases respectively, with 9 bases between them. CDR3: CASRGQDEAFF. Written as DNA, the CDR3 is TGTGCCAGCAGGGGGCAGGATGAAGCTTTCTTT. Drawing the rest from reference TRBV2 and TRBJ1-1, the complete variable domain is EPEVTQTPSHQVTQMGQEVILRCVPISNHLYFYWYRQILGQKVEFLVSFYNNEISEKSEIFDDQFSVERPDGSNFTLKIRSTKLEDSAMYFCASRGQDEAFFGQGTRLTVV.

This chain links TRBV7-8 with TRBJ1-5; D is ambiguous. V lost 0 bases, J lost 5 bases, and 8 bases lay in between. This CDR3 is built from 14 residues. CDR1 and CDR2 from the germline V gene are SGHVS and FQNEAQ. CDR3: CASSLALGYQPQHF. As DNA, the CDR3 is TGTGCCAGCAGCTTAGCGCTGGGGTATCAGCCCCAGCATTTT.

The chain recombines TRBV29-1 with TRBJ2-6; D may correspond to TRBD1 or TRBD2 (5 bases each). This CDR3 has 15 residues. V shed 4 bases and J shed 0 bases, with 10 bases lying between them. Looked up from germline, CDR1 is SQVTM and CDR2 is ANQGSEA. In DNA form, the CDR3 reads TGCAGCGTTGCGGGGCACCACTCTGGGGCCAACGTCCTGACTTTC. Protein sequence: CSVAGHHSGANVLTF.

This clone was seen only a few times. The chain uses TRBV5-1 and TRBJ2-1; the match to TRBD2 covers 9 bases. Per the germline V gene, CDR1 is SGHRS and CDR2 is YFSETQ. The J segment lost 5 bases and the V segment lost 3 bases, leaving 18 bases of the junction unmatched. This CDR3 spans 19 amino acids. The CDR3 reads CASSSQGVPLAGEHNEQFF. CDR3 bases: TGCGCCAGCAGCTCTCAGGGGGTACCCTTAGCGGGGGAACACAATGAGCAGTTCTTC.

The V and J genes are TRBV7-2 and TRBJ2-3, with a weak D call TRBD1 (5 bases). V was clipped by 1 base and J by 3 bases, with 5 bases between them. The CDR3 covers 13 residues. Germline values: CDR1 SGHTA, CDR2 FQGNSA. In DNA, the CDR3 is TGTGCCAGCAGCTTAGACAGGACAGATACGCAGTATTTT. Encoded protein: CASSLDRTDTQYF.

The gene calls are TRBV9 and TRBJ2-5, with 8 bases fitting TRBD1. The J call is doubtful: the DNA matches TRBJ2-7 better. Germline V lookup: CDR1 SGDLS, CDR2 YYNGEE. This CDR3 region has 15 residues. The CDR3 DNA reads as TGTGCCAGCAGCGTAGTTGCAGGGGGCTGGGTCGAGCAGTACTTC. Its protein is CASSVVAGGWVEQYF.

The chain has TRBV5-8 and TRBJ1-5; D perhaps matches TRBD1 (6 bases). Germline CDR1 is SGHTS and CDR2 is YDEGEE. CDR3 length equals 17 residues. Trimming removed 4 bases from V and 0 bases from J, with 17 bases in between. The CDR3 region has the DNA TGTGCCAGCAGCCCGCGACAGGCCTTATATAGCAATCAGCCCCAGCATTTT. Protein sequence: CASSPRQALYSNQPQHF.

In its sample, this clone was seen once. Mismatch with germline at one junction end may stem from a read error. V is TRBV7-7 and J is TRBJ1-4; D is ambiguous. The CDR3 is made up of 13 amino acids. Germline V gene data show CDR1 as SSHAT and CDR2 as FNYEAQ (reference sequence). The CDR3 sequence: CASSSDTNEKLFF. The CDR3, as DNA: TGTGCTAGCAGCTCCGACACTAATGAAAAACTGTTTTTT.

This chain uses TRBV7-2 with TRBJ1-5, with 8 bases lining up with TRBD1. V shed 4 bases, J shed 12 bases, and the junction held 5 bases outside the gene matches. There are 12 residues in the CDR3. CDR1 is SGHTA, CDR2 FQGNSA, per germline. The CDR3 DNA reads TGTGCCAGCAGCTACGGACAGGGTCTCCAGCATTTT. It yields the protein CASSYGQGLQHF.

The chain links TRBV27 to TRBJ1-2; 7 nucleotides agree with TRBD1. V was pared by 2 bases and J by 3 bases, with 6 bases of the junction left unmatched. The V gene's germline CDR1 is MNHEY and CDR2 SMNVEV (reference sequence). CDR3 length: 15 amino acids. The CDR3 protein is CASSLQQGQYYGYTF. CDR3 sequence (DNA): TGTGCCAGCAGTTTACAGCAGGGACAGTACTATGGCTACACCTTC.

The rearrangement joins TRBV10-3 to TRBJ2-7; D uncertain. Germline-derived CDR1 and CDR2 are ENHRY and SYGVKD. This CDR3 contains 10 residues. Trimming shortened V by 8 bases and J by 7 bases, and 9 bases separated the two germline ends. CDR3 in amino acids: CAIRLGEQYF. The CDR3 nucleotides read TGTGCCATCCGACTCGGTGAGCAGTACTTC.

The rearrangement links TRBV7-8 to TRBJ2-7; 9 positions match TRBD2. J was trimmed by 1 base and V by 1 base; bases with no gene match: 2. Germline V CDR1 and CDR2: SGHVS, FQNEAQ. The CDR3 totals 15 residues. CDR3 sequence (DNA): TGTGCCAGCAGCTTAGGGACTAGCGCATCCTACGAGCAGTACTTC. Its protein is CASSLGTSASYEQYF.

The J gene is TRBJ2-1, the V gene TRBV7-8; 10 positions match TRBD2. The germline gives CDR1 SGHVS, CDR2 FQNEAQ. The CDR3 runs to 14 residues. V shed 3 bases, J shed 7 bases, and the junction held 3 bases outside the gene matches. The CDR3, as DNA: TGTGCCAGCAGCTTCAGCGGGAGGGGTAATGAGCAGTTCTTC. It is translated as CASSFSGRGNEQFF. Full variable domain (rest looked up from reference TRBV7-8 and TRBJ2-1): GAGVSQSPRYKVAKRGQDVALRCDPISGHVSLFWYQQALGQGPEFLTYFQNEAQLDKSGLPSDRFFAERPEGSVSTLKIQRTQQEDSAVYLCASSFSGRGNEQFFGPGTRLTVL.

Only a few counts were recorded for this clone. This sequence joins TRBV19 and TRBJ1-3, with D unresolved. Trimming took off 2 bases at V and 0 bases at J, with 14 bases between the two ends. This CDR3 is 17 amino acids long. Germline assignment: CDR1 LNHDA and CDR2 SQIVND (reference sequence). CDR3 DNA sequence: TGTGCCAGTAGTATAAGGGCAGAATTGAGCTCTGGAAACACCATATATTTT. Protein sequence: CASSIRAELSSGNTIYF. The complete variable domain, with remaining parts taken from reference TRBV19 and TRBJ1-3, reads DGGITQSPKYLFRKEGQNVTLSCEQNLNHDAMYWYRQDPGQGLRLIYYSQIVNDFQKGDIAEGYSVSREKKESFPLTVTSAQKNPTAFYLCASSIRAELSSGNTIYFGEGSWLTVV.

The rearrangement uses TRBV6-5 and TRBJ2-1, with TRBD1 matching 8 bases. The CDR3 has 14 amino acids. CDR1 is MNHEY, CDR2 SVGAGI, per germline. After removal of 5 bases from V and 9 bases from J, the junction contained 9 bases not matched to a gene. CDR3 nucleotides: TGTGCCAGCAGTCCTCAGGGGGCTTGGGTTGAGCAGTTCTTC. Its protein product is CASSPQGAWVEQFF.